These 32 T cell receptor beta chains were all obtained from the same sample, sequenced in a study of blood T cell repertoires in COVID-19. The table came from immunoSEQ multiplex PCR; TCRdb's copy has only in-frame clones and leaves some out. The table shows around 170,000 clones, with 80% to 85% occurring only once. Sequences were obtained from peripheral blood. These TCRs come from a man aged 18 to 29 with active or convalescent COVID-19.

In nucleotides, the CDR3 is TGTGCCAGCAGTGAAGCCGGTTCGCGCACAGATACGCAGTATTTT. Its protein product is CASSEAGSRTDTQYF. This rearrangement joins TRBV6-1 to TRBJ2-3; D call uncertain. The ends were cut back, 0 bases at V and 1 base at J, with 8 bases in the middle. Germline V gene data show CDR1 as MNHNS and CDR2 as SASEGT. The CDR3 contains 15 residues.

The genes are TRBV9 and TRBJ2-1; no clear D gene. CDR1 and CDR2 (germline): SGDLS, YYNGEE. The length of the CDR3 is 14 residues. V lost 0 bases and J 3 bases, leaving 7 bases between the germline ends. The CDR3 sequence is CASSVVSIYNEQFF. DNA of the CDR3: TGTGCCAGCAGCGTAGTGAGCATCTACAATGAGCAGTTCTTC.

This chain connects TRBV15 to TRBJ2-7, with D uncertain. With 0 bases removed from V and 2 bases from J, the gap between germline ends came to 11 bases. Germline lookup yields CDR1 LNHNV and CDR2 YYDKDF (reference sequence). CDR3 length: 15 residues. This CDR3 reads CATSRERVATYEQYF. The CDR3 DNA is TGTGCCACCAGCAGAGAACGGGTTGCAACCTACGAGCAGTACTTC.

This clone has just one count. V gene TRBV5-1 combines with J gene TRBJ2-7; 8 nucleotides line up with TRBD2. The CDR3 totals 18 residues. Germline lookup yields CDR1 SGHRS and CDR2 YFSETQ. The V and J ends lost 0 bases and 3 bases, in that order; junction bases with no gene match: 14. CDR3 amino acids: CASSLAGISGSGVYEQYF. The CDR3 bases are TGCGCCAGCAGCTTGGCCGGGATTTCGGGTAGCGGGGTCTACGAGCAGTACTTC.

The chain has TRBV28 and TRBJ2-2; 9 bases map to TRBD1. The CDR3 has 17 residues. The V gene's germline CDR1 is MDHEN and CDR2 SYDVKM. V was pared by 7 bases and J by 2 bases, with 11 bases of the junction left unmatched. CDR3 sequence: CASKTGQGFDNTGELFF. The DNA for the CDR3 is TGTGCCAGCAAAACGGGACAGGGATTCGATAACACCGGGGAGCTGTTTTTT.

The chain employs TRBV11-2 and TRBJ1-6, with D perhaps TRBD1 (6 bases). Per the germline V gene, CDR1 is SGHAT and CDR2 is FQNNGV. The CDR3 has 12 residues. V was pared by 8 bases and J by 10 bases, with 12 bases between. The CDR3 loop reads CASVGGHSPLHF. CDR3 sequence (DNA): TGTGCCAGCGTTGGGGGCCACTCACCCCTCCACTTT. The whole variable domain, remainder taken from reference TRBV11-2 and TRBJ1-6, is EAGVAQSPRYKIIEKRQSVAFWCNPISGHATLYWYQQILGQGPKLLIQFQNNGVVDDSQLPKDRFSAERLKGVDSTLKIQPAKLEDSAVYLCASVGGHSPLHFGNGTRLTVT.

As concerns this clone: This same CDR3 is encoded by further DNA sequences in the sample. V gene TRBV5-1 combines with J gene TRBJ1-1, with a tentative D call TRBD1 (6 bases). CDR1 SGHRS and CDR2 YFSETQ come from the germline V gene. The length of the CDR3 is 14 residues. The V and J ends lost 5 bases and 1 base respectively, with 12 bases between them. The CDR3 protein is CASRRGGGNTEAFF. CDR3 nucleotides: TGCGCCAGCAGGAGGGGAGGGGGGAACACTGAAGCTTTCTTT.

This clone was detected only once. The genes are TRBV5-6 and TRBJ2-5, with 11 bases aligning to TRBD2. Germline-derived CDR1 and CDR2 are SGHDT and YYEEEE. V was clipped by 4 bases and J by 5 bases; unmatched bases: 13. CDR3 length equals 17 residues. CDR3 DNA: TGTGCCAGCAGCAATTTAACTAGCGGGAGTTGGATTGAGACCCAGTACTTC. This sequence encodes CASSNLTSGSWIETQYF. The variable domain in full, completed from reference TRBV5-6 and TRBJ2-5, reads DAGVTQSPTHLIKTRGQQVTLRCSPKSGHDTVSWYQQALGQGPQFIFQYYEEEERQRGNFPDRFSGHQFPNYSSELNVNALLLGDSALYLCASSNLTSGSWIETQYFGPGTRLLVL.

The rearrangement joins TRBV15 to TRBJ1-4; 7 bases agree with TRBD1. J lost 3 bases, V lost 1 base, and 5 bases had no gene match. CDR1 is LNHNV, CDR2 YYDKDF, per germline (reference sequence). The CDR3 covers 16 residues. CDR3 nucleotide sequence: TGTGCCACCAGCAGAGGGTCGGGACAGCCTAATGAAAAACTGTTTTTT. This gives the protein CATSRGSGQPNEKLFF.

This chain uses TRBV2 with TRBJ1-2; 7 bases line up with TRBD1. The CDR3 contains 13 residues. Germline V CDR1 and CDR2: SNHLY, FYNNEI. V lost 6 bases and J lost 6; bases outside the gene matches: 7. The CDR3 coding sequence is TGTGCCAGCAGAGAGACAGGGAACCATGGCTACACCTTC. This gives the protein CASRETGNHGYTF.

The genes are TRBV3-1 (or the pseudogene TRBV3-2) and TRBJ2-1; 12 nucleotides agree with TRBD2. CDR1 LGHDT and CDR2 YNNKEL come from the germline V gene (reference sequence). V shed 4 bases and J 10 bases; nucleotides not matched to a gene: 8. The CDR3 totals 15 residues. In nucleotides, the CDR3 is TGTGCCAGCAGCCGCCTACTAGCGGGGGGTGGGGAGCAGTTCTTC. It codes for CASSRLLAGGGEQFF.

The V gene is TRBV14, the J gene TRBJ2-1; no clear D. This CDR3 spans 13 amino acids. With 3 bases removed from V and 5 bases from J, the gap between germline ends came to 8 bases. CDR1 is SGHDN, CDR2 FVKESK, per germline. The CDR3 sequence is CASSQTRHNEQFF. In DNA, the CDR3 is TGTGCCAGCAGCCAGACAAGGCACAATGAGCAGTTCTTC.

This sequence joins TRBV14 and TRBJ1-5; D uncertain. The germline gives CDR1 SGHDN, CDR2 FVKESK. The CDR3 extends over 13 amino acids. V lost 0 bases and J lost 5, with 5 bases in between. The CDR3 sequence is CASSQDPDQPQHF. CDR3 sequence (DNA): TGTGCCAGCAGCCAAGATCCCGATCAGCCCCAGCATTTT. The whole variable domain, remainder taken from reference TRBV14 and TRBJ1-5, is EAGVTQFPSHSVIEKGQTVTLRCDPISGHDNLYWYRRVMGKEIKFLLHFVKESKQDESGMPNNRFLAERTGGTYSTLKVQPAELEDSGVYFCASSQDPDQPQHFGDGTRLSIL.

This chain joins TRBV3-1 (or the pseudogene TRBV3-2) and TRBJ1-3, with no clear D. Trimming shortened V by 1 base and J by 4 bases, and 5 bases separated the two germline ends. The CDR3 totals 13 residues. Germline CDR1 reads LGHDT; CDR2 reads YNNKEL (reference sequence). The CDR3 protein is CASSQVAGNTIYF. CDR3 DNA: TGTGCCAGCAGCCAAGTAGCCGGAAACACCATATATTTT.

The chain carries TRBV5-6 and TRBJ1-4, with 9 bases aligning to TRBD1. V was clipped by 2 bases and J by 8 bases; unmatched bases: 4. This CDR3 has 14 residues. Germline values: CDR1 SGHDT, CDR2 YYEEEE. CDR3 bases: TGTGCCAGCAGCTTACAGGGGGCTTCGGAAAAACTGTTTTTT. Its protein is CASSLQGASEKLFF. Based on the CDR3 plus reference TRBV5-6 and TRBJ1-4, the full variable domain is DAGVTQSPTHLIKTRGQQVTLRCSPKSGHDTVSWYQQALGQGPQFIFQYYEEEERQRGNFPDRFSGHQFPNYSSELNVNALLLGDSALYLCASSLQGASEKLFFGSGTQLSVL.

The rearrangement links TRBV6-4 to TRBJ1-5; 10 bases line up with TRBD1. Germline-derived CDR1 and CDR2 are MRHNA and SNTAGT. Unmatched junction bases numbered 7, after V lost 8 bases and J lost 6 bases. This CDR3 contains 14 residues. The CDR3 DNA sequence: TGTGCCAGCCCGGGACAGGGGACGGGTCAGCCCCAGCATTTT. It is translated as CASPGQGTGQPQHF.

This clone was detected a few times. The chain recombines TRBV4-1 with TRBJ1-2, with D perhaps TRBD1 (5 bases). The CDR3 is 12 amino acids. V lost 6 bases, J lost 6 bases, and 11 bases lay in between. The germline V gene has CDR1 MGHRA and CDR2 YSYEKL. The DNA of the CDR3 is TGCGCCAGCAGAGGAGGGGTTAATGGCTACACCTTC. It encodes CASRGGVNGYTF.

The chain couples TRBV25-1 to TRBJ2-1; 9 bases are shared with TRBD1. Looked up from germline, CDR1 is MGHDK and CDR2 is SYGVNS. The CDR3 loop spans 17 amino acids. Trimming took 2 bases from V and 4 from J; bases not matched to a gene: 9. The CDR3 reads CASSEPLGQGNYNEQFF. The CDR3 DNA is TGTGCCAGCAGTGAACCCCTAGGACAGGGGAATTACAATGAGCAGTTCTTC.

The chain links TRBV6-5 to TRBJ2-3; no definite D call. Trimming cost V 8 bases and J 6 bases, with 15 bases left between them. This CDR3 is 13 amino acids long. The germline gives CDR1 MNHEY, CDR2 SVGAGI. The CDR3 DNA follows: TGTGCCAGCGGCCCCCCTAGTCAGGATACGCAGTATTTT. Translating gives CASGPPSQDTQYF.

The chain combines TRBV2 with TRBJ1-6; unclear D gene. Trimming removed 7 bases at V and 6 bases at J, with 13 bases between. Per germline, CDR1 SNHLY and CDR2 FYNNEI. The CDR3 has 14 residues. CDR3 DNA sequence: TGTGCCAGCATCGCATTAGAGGTTAATTCACCCCTCCACTTT. Its protein is CASIALEVNSPLHF.

This chain connects TRBV4-2 to TRBJ2-1, with 12 bases lining up with TRBD2. CDR3 length: 17 amino acids. V lost 0 bases and J lost 9; bases outside the gene matches: 9. Germline-derived CDR1 and CDR2 are LGHNA and YNFKEQ. The CDR3 spells CASSQDQLAGGRGEQFF. The CDR3 DNA follows: TGTGCCAGCAGCCAAGATCAGCTAGCGGGAGGGCGTGGTGAGCAGTTCTTC.

J is TRBJ1-2 and V is TRBV7-9; D might be TRBD1 (5 bases). Germline V lookup: CDR1 SEHNR, CDR2 FQNEAQ (reference sequence). V lost 5 bases, J lost 1 base, and 8 bases lay in between. The CDR3 loop spans 13 amino acids. CDR3 amino acids: CASSPGLNYGYTF. The CDR3 nucleotides read TGTGCCAGCAGCCCAGGGCTTAACTATGGCTACACCTTC.

The gene calls are TRBV7-2 and TRBJ1-5, with TRBD1 identical over 9 bases. Germline CDR1 and CDR2: SGHTA and FQGNSA. This CDR3 region has 15 residues. Trimming removed 0 bases from V and 5 bases from J; junction bases left unmatched: 2. CDR3 sequence: CASSLAGTGYQPQHF. The CDR3 nucleotides are TGTGCCAGCAGCTTAGCCGGGACAGGGTATCAGCCCCAGCATTTT.

This clone was counted a few times. V gene TRBV28 combines with J gene TRBJ1-6; D not certain. Germline V lookup: CDR1 MDHEN, CDR2 SYDVKM. V gave up 7 bases and J gave up 8 bases, with 9 bases separating them. The CDR3 contains 12 residues. This CDR3 is CASTSGYSPLHF. DNA of the CDR3: TGTGCCAGCACGTCAGGTTATTCACCCCTCCACTTT.

The chain combines TRBV7-9 with TRBJ2-3; tentatively, D is TRBD1 (6 bases). Between the trimmed V and J ends, which lost 6 bases and 2 bases, there was a span of 15 bases. This CDR3 has 15 amino acids. Per the germline V gene, CDR1 is SEHNR and CDR2 is FQNEAQ (reference sequence). The DNA for the CDR3 is TGTGCCAGCAGACGGTCAGGGGCCTCCACAGATACGCAGTATTTT. Its translation is CASRRSGASTDTQYF.

The chain carries TRBV11-2 and TRBJ2-1; TRBD1 matches at 8 bases. Germline V CDR1 and CDR2: SGHAT, FQNNGV. This CDR3 has 16 amino acids. J was trimmed by 5 bases and V by 1 base; bases with no gene match: 7. This CDR3 is CASSLVHQGAHNEQFF. CDR3 DNA sequence: TGTGCCAGCAGCTTAGTACACCAGGGGGCACACAATGAGCAGTTCTTC.

The chain uses TRBV18 and TRBJ1-1; TRBD1 might be the D (6 bases). The CDR3 has 14 residues. Germline values: CDR1 KGHSH, CDR2 LQKENI. V lost 3 bases to trimming and J lost 6 bases, with 14 bases between them. This chain's CDR3 is CASSPLGQGPEAFF. CDR3 coding DNA: TGTGCCAGCTCACCCCTAGGGCAGGGGCCTGAAGCTTTCTTT.

V and J are TRBV27 and TRBJ1-4, with TRBD1 matching over 8 bases. V shed 3 bases and J 11 bases; nucleotides not matched to a gene: 5. In germline, CDR1 is MNHEY, CDR2 SMNVEV (reference sequence). The CDR3 length is 13 residues. The CDR3 here is CASSFNDRGKLFF. DNA of the CDR3: TGTGCCAGCAGTTTTAACGACAGGGGTAAACTGTTTTTT.

This clone has only a few counts. The chain combines TRBV9 with TRBJ2-1; a possible D gene is TRBD1 (5 bases). The CDR3 is made up of 15 amino acids. CDR1 and CDR2 from the germline V gene are SGDLS and YYNGEE. Trimming stripped 0 bases from V and 6 bases from J, with 13 bases between. The CDR3 nucleotides are TGTGCCAGCAGCGTAGGGGTGAGAAGGGGCAATGAGCAGTTCTTC. Translation gives CASSVGVRRGNEQFF.

This sequence joins TRBV29-1 and TRBJ1-3, with a tentative D call TRBD1 (5 bases). The germline V gene has CDR1 SQVTM and CDR2 ANQGSEA. V was cut by 3 bases and J by 0 bases, with 15 bases left in between. This CDR3 is built from 16 residues. As DNA, the CDR3 is TGCAGCGTTGATTCCGGGCAAGGGGTCTCTGGAAACACCATATATTTT. This gives the protein CSVDSGQGVSGNTIYF.

This rearrangement joins TRBV18 to TRBJ2-5, with TRBD2 matching over 12 bases. V shed 3 bases and J 5 bases; nucleotides not matched to a gene: 10. CDR1 is KGHSH and CDR2 is LQKENI in the germline V gene. The CDR3 has 17 amino acids. The CDR3 nucleotides are TGTGCCAGCTCACCTCCCCTAGCGGGGGGGCCGGAGGAGACCCAGTACTTC. Its translation is CASSPPLAGGPEETQYF.

This chain uses TRBV6-1 with TRBJ1-4, with D perhaps TRBD1 (6 bases). In germline, CDR1 is MNHNS, CDR2 SASEGT. The CDR3 is made up of 15 amino acids. Trimming cost V 1 base and J 8 bases, with 14 bases left between them. Here the CDR3 reads CASSEVDRLREKLFF. The CDR3 nucleotides are TGTGCCAGCAGTGAAGTCGACAGGTTGAGGGAAAAACTGTTTTTT.